Below, one T cell receptor beta chain is given with its context. This specimen comes from a study of shared clonotypes between healthy human individuals. Clones were sequenced by immunoSEQ multiplex PCR, and TCRdb holds only the in-frame ones, with some missing. This sample has about 590,000 clones, with nearly 97% found just once. The CDR3 sequence is 14 residues long. Germline V lookup: CDR1 PRHDT, CDR2 FYEKMQ (reference sequence). The ends lost 4 bases at V and 2 bases at J; junction bases unmatched: 3. CD45RO-negative CD8 cells positively selected for CCR7 made up the naive population, which excluded terminally differentiated effector memory CD45RA+ cells.

This chain joins TRBV13 and TRBJ2-7, with 9 bases aligning to TRBD1. Sequenced sample: naive CD8+ T cells sorted from blood. The source of this sequence is a woman between 25 and 40 years old in good health. The chain's CDR3 is CASSSGQGPYEQYF. The CDR3 DNA is TGTGCCAGCAGCTCGGGACAGGGACCCTACGAGCAGTACTTC.